This TCR beta chain was sequenced during a study of beta chain features in type 1 diabetes. Study-level information: The patients were much like the healthy donors in age, gender and cell yields. Regarding the study as a whole: Short templates might get an advantage during PCR, and this would be equal in patients and controls. People with Type 1 diabetes carried modestly yet significantly shorter TCRB CDR3s in all four CD4+ subsets. Individuals with type 1 diabetes displayed fewer insertions and more deletions at VDJ junctions.

Expressed TCRB transcripts were sequenced because the isolated RNA had all been reverse transcribed beforehand. The method was immunoSEQ multiplex PCR; TCRdb's version includes in-frame clones alone and lacks a portion of them. The sample has 120,000 or so clones, around 15% seen once. Germline V gene lookup returns CDR1 SGHTA and CDR2 FQGNSA. CDR3 size: 16 residues. The V and J ends lost 2 bases and 2 bases respectively, with 16 bases between them. A word on this clone: The antigen is undetermined.

The sequenced material came from central memory CD4+ T cells from blood. The TCR comes from a man younger than 35 with type 1 diabetes. The J gene is TRBJ2-7, the V gene TRBV7-2; D is unresolved. The CDR3 region is CASSLLAVRDAYEQYF. The CDR3 DNA is TGTGCCAGCAGCTTATTAGCAGTAAGGGATGCCTACGAGCAGTACTTC.